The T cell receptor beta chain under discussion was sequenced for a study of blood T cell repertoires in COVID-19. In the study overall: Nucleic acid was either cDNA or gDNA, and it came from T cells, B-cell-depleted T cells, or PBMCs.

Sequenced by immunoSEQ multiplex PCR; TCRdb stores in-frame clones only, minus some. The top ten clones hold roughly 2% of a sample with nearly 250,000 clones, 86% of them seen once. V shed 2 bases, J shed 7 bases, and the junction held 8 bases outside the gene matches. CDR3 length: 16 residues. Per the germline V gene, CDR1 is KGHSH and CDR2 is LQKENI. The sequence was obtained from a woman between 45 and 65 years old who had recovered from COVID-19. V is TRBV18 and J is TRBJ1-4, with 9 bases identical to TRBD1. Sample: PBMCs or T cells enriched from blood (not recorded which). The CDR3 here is CASSPGVNRGLEKLFF. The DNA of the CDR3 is TGTGCCAGCTCACCAGGCGTCAACAGGGGGCTTGAAAAACTGTTTTTT.